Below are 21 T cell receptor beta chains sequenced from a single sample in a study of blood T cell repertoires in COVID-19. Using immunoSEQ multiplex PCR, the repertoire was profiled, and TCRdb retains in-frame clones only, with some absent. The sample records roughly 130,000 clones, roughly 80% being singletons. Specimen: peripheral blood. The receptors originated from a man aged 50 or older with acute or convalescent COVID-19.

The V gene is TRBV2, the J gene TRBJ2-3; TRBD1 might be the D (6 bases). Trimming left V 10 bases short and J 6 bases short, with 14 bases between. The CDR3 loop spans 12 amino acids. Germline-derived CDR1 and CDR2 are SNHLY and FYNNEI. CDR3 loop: CATEGGPDTQYF. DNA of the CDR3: TGTGCCACGGAAGGGGGACCGGATACGCAGTATTTT.

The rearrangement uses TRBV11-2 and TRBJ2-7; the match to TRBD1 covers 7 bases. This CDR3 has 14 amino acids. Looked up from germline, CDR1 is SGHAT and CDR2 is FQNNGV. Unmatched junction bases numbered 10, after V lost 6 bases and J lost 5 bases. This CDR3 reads CASRALGQAHEQYF. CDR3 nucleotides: TGTGCCAGCAGGGCTCTCGGACAGGCCCACGAGCAGTACTTC.

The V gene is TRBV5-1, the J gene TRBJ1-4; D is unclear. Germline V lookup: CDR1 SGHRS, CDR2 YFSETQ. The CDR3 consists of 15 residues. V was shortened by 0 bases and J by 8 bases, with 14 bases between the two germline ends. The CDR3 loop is CASSLAASGGEKLFF. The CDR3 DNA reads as TGCGCCAGCAGCTTGGCCGCGTCCGGAGGCGAAAAACTGTTTTTT.

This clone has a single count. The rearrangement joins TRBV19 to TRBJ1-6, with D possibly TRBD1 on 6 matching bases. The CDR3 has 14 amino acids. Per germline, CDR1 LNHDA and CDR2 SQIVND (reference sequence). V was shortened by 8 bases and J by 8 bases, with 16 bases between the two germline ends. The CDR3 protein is CASHNRDDYSPLHF. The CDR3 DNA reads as TGTGCCAGTCACAACAGGGATGATTATTCACCCCTCCACTTT.

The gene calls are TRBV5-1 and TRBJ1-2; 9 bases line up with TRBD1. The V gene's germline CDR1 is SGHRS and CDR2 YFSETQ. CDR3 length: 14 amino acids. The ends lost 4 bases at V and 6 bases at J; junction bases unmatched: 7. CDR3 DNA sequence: TGCGCCAGCAGCCCTGGACAGGGGATCCATGGCTACACCTTC. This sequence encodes CASSPGQGIHGYTF.

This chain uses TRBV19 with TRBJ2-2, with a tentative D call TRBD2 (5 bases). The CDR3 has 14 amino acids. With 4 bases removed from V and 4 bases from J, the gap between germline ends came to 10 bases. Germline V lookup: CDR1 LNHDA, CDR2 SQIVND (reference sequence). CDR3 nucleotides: TGTGCCAGTAGTACCGAGGGTTTCACCGGGGAGCTGTTTTTT. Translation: CASSTEGFTGELFF.

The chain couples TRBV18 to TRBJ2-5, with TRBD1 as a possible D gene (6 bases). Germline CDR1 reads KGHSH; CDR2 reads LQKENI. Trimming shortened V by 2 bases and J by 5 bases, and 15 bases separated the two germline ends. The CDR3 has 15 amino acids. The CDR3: CASSPVAGERETQYF. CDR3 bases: TGTGCCAGCTCACCAGTGGCAGGGGAACGGGAGACCCAGTACTTC.

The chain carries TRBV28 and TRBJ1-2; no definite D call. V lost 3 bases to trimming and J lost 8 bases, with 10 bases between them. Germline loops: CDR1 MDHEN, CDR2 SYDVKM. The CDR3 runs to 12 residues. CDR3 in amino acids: CASSLLSWGYTF. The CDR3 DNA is TGTGCCAGCAGTTTGCTGAGCTGGGGCTACACCTTC.

The CDR3: CASSVSQNTEAFF. The CDR3 region has the DNA TGTGCCAGCAGCGTAAGCCAGAACACTGAAGCTTTCTTT. The chain is built from TRBV9 and TRBJ1-1; D gene unclear. Trimming removed 1 base from V and 1 base from J, with 5 bases in between. CDR1 is SGDLS and CDR2 is YYNGEE in the germline V gene. This CDR3 has 13 residues.

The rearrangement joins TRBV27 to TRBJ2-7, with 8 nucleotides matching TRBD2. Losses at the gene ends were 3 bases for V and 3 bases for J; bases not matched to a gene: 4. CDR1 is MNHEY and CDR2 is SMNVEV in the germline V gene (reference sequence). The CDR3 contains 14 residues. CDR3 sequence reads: CASSFTSGLYEQYF. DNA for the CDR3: TGTGCCAGCAGTTTTACTAGCGGACTCTACGAGCAGTACTTC.

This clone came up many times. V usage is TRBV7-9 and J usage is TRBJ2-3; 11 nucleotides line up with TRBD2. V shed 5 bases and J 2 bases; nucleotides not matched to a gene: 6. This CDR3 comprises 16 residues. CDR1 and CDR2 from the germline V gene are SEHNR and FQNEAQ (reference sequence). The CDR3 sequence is CASSLLLAGDTDTQYF. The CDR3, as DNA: TGTGCCAGCAGCCTATTACTAGCGGGGGACACAGATACGCAGTATTTT. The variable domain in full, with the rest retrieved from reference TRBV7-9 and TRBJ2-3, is DTGVSQNPRHKITKRGQNVTFRCDPISEHNRLYWYRQTLGQGPEFLTYFQNEAQLEKSRLLSDRFSAERPKGSFSTLEIQRTEQGDSAMYLCASSLLLAGDTDTQYFGPGTRLTVL.

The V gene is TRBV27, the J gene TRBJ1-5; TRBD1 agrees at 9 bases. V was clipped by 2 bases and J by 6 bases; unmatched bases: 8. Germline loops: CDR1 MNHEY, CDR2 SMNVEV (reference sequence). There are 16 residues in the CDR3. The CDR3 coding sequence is TGTGCCAGCAGTTTACTGGGACAGGGATTTGGTCAGCCCCAGCATTTT. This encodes CASSLLGQGFGQPQHF.

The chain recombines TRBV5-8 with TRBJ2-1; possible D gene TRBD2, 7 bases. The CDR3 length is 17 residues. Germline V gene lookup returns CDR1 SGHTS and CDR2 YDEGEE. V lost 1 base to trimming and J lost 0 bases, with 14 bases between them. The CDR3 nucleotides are TGTGCCAGCAGCTTGACTTGGGGGGGGGCCTCCTACAATGAGCAGTTCTTC. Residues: CASSLTWGGASYNEQFF.

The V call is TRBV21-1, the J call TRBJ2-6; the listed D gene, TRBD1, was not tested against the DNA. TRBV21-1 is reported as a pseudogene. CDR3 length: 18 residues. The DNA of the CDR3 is TGTGCCAGCAGCAAAGTCCCACAGGGGGCGGGTGGGGCCAACGTCCTGACTTTC. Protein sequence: CASSKVPQGAGGANVLTF.

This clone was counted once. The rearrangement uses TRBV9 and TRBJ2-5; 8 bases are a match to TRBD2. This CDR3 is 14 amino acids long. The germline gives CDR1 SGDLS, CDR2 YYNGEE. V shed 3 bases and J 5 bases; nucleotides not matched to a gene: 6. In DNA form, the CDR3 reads TGTGCCAGCAGCGAGGAAAGCGGGGGTGAGACCCAGTACTTC. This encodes CASSEESGGETQYF.

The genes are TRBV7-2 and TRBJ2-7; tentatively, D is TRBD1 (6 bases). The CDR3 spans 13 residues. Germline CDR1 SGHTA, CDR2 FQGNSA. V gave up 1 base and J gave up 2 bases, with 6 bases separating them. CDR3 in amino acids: CASSLGDTYEQYV. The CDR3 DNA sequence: TGTGCCAGCAGCTTAGGGGACACCTACGAGCAGTACGTC.

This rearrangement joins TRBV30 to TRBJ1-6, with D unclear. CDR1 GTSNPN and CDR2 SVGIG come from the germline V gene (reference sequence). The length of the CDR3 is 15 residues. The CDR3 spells CAIHSGPSADSPLHF. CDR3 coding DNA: TGTGCTATACACAGCGGACCCTCGGCGGATTCACCCCTCCACTTT.

CDR3 nucleotides: TGTGCCAGCAGCCCAATTAGCGGGGGGACCGGGGAGCTGTTTTTT. Protein product: CASSPISGGTGELFF. The rearrangement joins TRBV7-8 to TRBJ2-2; TRBD2 matches at 10 bases. Looked up from germline, CDR1 is SGHVS and CDR2 is FQNEAQ. The CDR3 covers 15 residues. Trimming removed 5 bases from V and 5 bases from J; junction bases left unmatched: 5.

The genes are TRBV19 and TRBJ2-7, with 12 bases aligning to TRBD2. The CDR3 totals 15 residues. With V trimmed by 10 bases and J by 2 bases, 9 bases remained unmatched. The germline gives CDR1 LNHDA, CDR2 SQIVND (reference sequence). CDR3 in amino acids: CATSPLAGGTYEQYF. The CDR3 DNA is TGTGCCACCAGCCCCCTAGCGGGGGGGACCTACGAGCAGTACTTC.

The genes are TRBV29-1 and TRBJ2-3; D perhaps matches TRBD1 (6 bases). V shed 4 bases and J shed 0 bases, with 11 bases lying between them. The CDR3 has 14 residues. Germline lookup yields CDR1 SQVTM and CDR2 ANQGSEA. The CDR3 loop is CSVAQGTSTDTQYF. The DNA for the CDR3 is TGCAGCGTTGCACAGGGAACTAGCACAGATACGCAGTATTTT.

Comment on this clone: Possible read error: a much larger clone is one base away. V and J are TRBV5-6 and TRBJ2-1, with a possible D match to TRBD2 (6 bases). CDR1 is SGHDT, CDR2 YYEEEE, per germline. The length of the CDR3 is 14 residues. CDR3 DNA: TGTGCCAGCAGCTACGGAGGGACTCACAATAAGCAGTTCTTC. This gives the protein CASSYGGTHNKQFF.